The 2 T cell receptor beta chains reported below all come from one sample, sequenced in a study of metastatic and nonmetastatic thyroid tumors. Patients were all untreated before their thyroid surgery. TCRdb redid the clone calls on the PCR reads using MiXCR. The sample lists more than 15,000 clones, 25% to 30% occurring once. The sequenced material came from tumor tissue. The receptors come from a male donor with papillary thyroid cancer or a benign thyroid nodule (not recorded which). Some clones in this sample may be carry-over from other donors' samples.

This clone came up many times. The chain has TRBV29-1 and TRBJ2-7; D remains unclear. V dropped 5 bases and J dropped 2 bases, with 10 bases sitting between them. Germline V gene data show CDR1 as SQVTM and CDR2 as ANQGSEA. The CDR3 loop spans 12 amino acids. The CDR3 DNA reads as TGCAGCGTTTCTCCAGGAACCTACGAGCAGTACTTC. Residues: CSVSPGTYEQYF.

In this sample, this clone turned up many times. The chain links TRBV6-1 to TRBJ2-1, with D perhaps assigned TRBD1 or TRBD2 (5 bases each). Germline assignment: CDR1 MNHNS and CDR2 SASEGT. This CDR3 contains 14 residues. V was clipped by 5 bases and J by 8 bases, with 16 bases between them. CDR3 in DNA: TGTGCCAGCAGTTCATACGGGACCCCCGATGAGCAGTTCTTC. Residues: CASSSYGTPDEQFF.